This TCR beta chain was identified in a study of CD8 T cells in Susac syndrome. Germline CDR1 reads GTSNPN; CDR2 reads SVGIG (reference sequence). V was cut by 0 bases and J by 4 bases, with 13 bases left in between. The CDR3 runs 15 residues. Reverse transcription of about 0.45 to 1 ug RNA was performed with random hexamers. Multiplex PCR with immunoSEQ amplified the TCR beta CDR3 across 54 Vbeta and 13 Jbeta. Using its own MiXCR run on the immunoSEQ multiplex PCR reads, TCRdb lists one record per CDR3 protein. Altogether 100,000 or so distinct CDR3 sequences are present, roughly 90% being singletons, with the ten largest covering approximately 0.11%.

The receptor was isolated from a human donor in good health. The sequenced material came from CD8+ T cells from PBMCs. This chain links TRBV30 with TRBJ1-5; possibly TRBD1 for D (6 bases). CDR3 coding DNA: TGTGCCTGGAGTGTATTGAGGGGGGCAAATCAGCCCCAGCATTTT. This gives the protein CAWSVLRGANQPQHF.